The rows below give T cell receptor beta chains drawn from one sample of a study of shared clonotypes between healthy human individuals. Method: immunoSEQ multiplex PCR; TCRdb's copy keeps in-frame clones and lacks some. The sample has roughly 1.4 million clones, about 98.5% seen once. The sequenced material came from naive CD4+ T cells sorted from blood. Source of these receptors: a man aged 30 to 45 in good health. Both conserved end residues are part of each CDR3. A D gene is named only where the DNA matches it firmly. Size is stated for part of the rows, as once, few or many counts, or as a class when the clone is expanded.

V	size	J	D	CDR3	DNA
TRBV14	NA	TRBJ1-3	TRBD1	CASSQELQGSSGNTIYF	TGTGCCAGCAGCCAAGAACTACAGGGGTCCTCTGGAAACACCATATATTTT
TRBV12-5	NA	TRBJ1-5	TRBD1	CASGLGDRENQPQHF	TGTGCTAGTGGTTTGGGGGACAGGGAAAATCAGCCCCAGCATTTT
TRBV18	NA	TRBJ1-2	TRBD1	CASSPSGQGVTYGYTF	TGTGCCAGCTCACCATCGGGACAGGGGGTTACCTATGGCTACACCTTC
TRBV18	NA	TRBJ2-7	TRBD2	CASSPNIAGVSYEQYF	TGTGCCAGCTCACCAAATATCGCGGGAGTATCGTACGAGCAGTACTTC
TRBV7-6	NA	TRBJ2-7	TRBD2	CASSLVGGTSGNSYEQYF	TGTGCCAGCAGCTTAGTAGGAGGGACTAGCGGGAACTCCTACGAGCAGTACTTC
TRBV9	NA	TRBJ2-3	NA	CASSVAGSFTDTQYF	TGTGCCAGCAGCGTAGCTGGCAGTTTCACAGATACGCAGTATTTT
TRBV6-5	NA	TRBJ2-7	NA	CASSSARGSYEQYF	TGTGCCAGCAGTTCGGCCAGGGGCTCCTACGAGCAGTACTTC
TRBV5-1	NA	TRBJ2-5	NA	CASSLAVRVETQYF	TGCGCCAGCAGCTTGGCGGTCAGGGTAGAGACCCAGTACTTC
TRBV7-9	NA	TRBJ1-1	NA	CASSPHNRNTEAFF	TGTGCCAGCAGCCCGCATAACAGGAACACTGAAGCTTTCTTT
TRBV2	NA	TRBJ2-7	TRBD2	CASRTSEVYEQYF	TGTGCCAGCAGGACTAGCGAAGTATACGAGCAGTACTTC
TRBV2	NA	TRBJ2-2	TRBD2	CASRTSGSTGELFF	TGTGCCAGCAGGACTAGCGGATCCACCGGGGAGCTGTTTTTT
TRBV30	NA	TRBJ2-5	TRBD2	CAWRSLAGDRPAETQYF	TGTGCCTGGAGGTCCCTAGCGGGAGATAGGCCGGCAGAGACCCAGTACTTC
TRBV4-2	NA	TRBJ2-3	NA	CASSRLGGVNTDTQYF	TGTGCCAGCAGCCGTCTAGGCGGAGTAAACACAGATACGCAGTATTTT
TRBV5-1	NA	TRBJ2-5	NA	CASSLEVGVETQYF	TGCGCCAGCAGCTTGGAAGTGGGAGTGGAGACCCAGTACTTC
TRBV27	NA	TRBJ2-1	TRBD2	CASSFGGVAGADEQFF	TGTGCCAGCAGTTTCGGTGGTGTAGCGGGAGCCGATGAGCAGTTCTTC
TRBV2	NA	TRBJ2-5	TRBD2	CASSIISGRLEETQYF	TGTGCCAGCAGTATAATTAGCGGGAGGTTAGAAGAGACCCAGTACTTC
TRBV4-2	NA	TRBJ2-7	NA	CASSQDWGTYAGTYEQYF	TGTGCCAGCAGCCAAGATTGGGGGACTTATGCAGGGACCTACGAGCAGTACTTC
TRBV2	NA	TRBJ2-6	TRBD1	CASSEGTGAGNGANVLTF	TGTGCCAGCAGTGAAGGTACAGGGGCGGGTAATGGGGCCAACGTCCTGACTTTC
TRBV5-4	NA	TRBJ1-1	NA	CASSLKINTEAFF	TGTGCCAGCAGCCTTAAAATAAACACTGAAGCTTTCTTT
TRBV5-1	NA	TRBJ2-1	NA	CASSSGLIRVPINEQFF	TGCGCCAGCAGCTCAGGACTGATAAGGGTACCCATCAATGAGCAGTTCTTC
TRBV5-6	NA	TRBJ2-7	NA	CASSLQGTPYEQYF	TGTGCCAGCAGTTTACAGGGTACCCCATACGAGCAGTACTTC
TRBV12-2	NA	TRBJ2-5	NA	CASRSGHPYQETQYF	TGTGCAAGTCGCTCGGGACATCCGTACCAAGAGACCCAGTACTTC
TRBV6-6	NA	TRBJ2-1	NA	CASSYQGQNNEQFF	TGTGCCAGCAGTTACCAAGGACAGAACAATGAGCAGTTCTTC
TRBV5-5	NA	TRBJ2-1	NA	CASSLPGLINEQFF	TGTGCCAGCAGCCTACCGGGCCTTATCAATGAGCAGTTCTTC
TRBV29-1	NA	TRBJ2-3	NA	CSVVGRYTDTQYF	TGCAGCGTTGTAGGCAGATACACAGATACGCAGTATTTT
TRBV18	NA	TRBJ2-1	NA	CASSGSLTGPDNNEQFF	TGTGCCAGCTCAGGGTCTCTCACAGGTCCTGATAACAATGAGCAGTTCTTC
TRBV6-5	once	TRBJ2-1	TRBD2	CASTYGGVDGNEQFF	TGTGCCAGCACTTATGGGGGGGTTGACGGCAATGAGCAGTTCTTC
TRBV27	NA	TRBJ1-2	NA	CASSLSQGRIGYGYTF	TGTGCCAGCAGTTTAAGTCAGGGGAGGATTGGCTATGGCTACACCTTC
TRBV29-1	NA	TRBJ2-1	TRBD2	CSAVTSETSYNEQFF	TGCAGCGCGGTAACTAGCGAAACCTCCTACAATGAGCAGTTCTTC
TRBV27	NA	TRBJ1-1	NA	CASTRVRGTEAFF	TGTGCCAGCACACGGGTTAGGGGCACTGAAGCTTTCTTT
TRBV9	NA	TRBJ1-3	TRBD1	CASSVLDRGHSGNTIYF	TGTGCCAGCAGCGTGCTGGACAGGGGCCACTCTGGAAACACCATATATTTT
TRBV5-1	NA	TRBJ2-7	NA	CASSLLGHTYEQYF	TGCGCCAGCAGCTTGCTAGGGCACACCTACGAGCAGTACTTC
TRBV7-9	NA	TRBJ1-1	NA	CASSFRQGNTEAFF	TGTGCCAGCAGCTTTAGGCAGGGGAACACTGAAGCTTTCTTT
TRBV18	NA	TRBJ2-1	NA	CASSPPSAYNEQFF	TGTGCCAGCTCACCACCGTCTGCCTACAATGAGCAGTTCTTC
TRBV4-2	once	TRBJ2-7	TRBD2	CASSLTAGAEEQYF	TGTGCCAGCAGTTTAACAGCGGGGGCGGAGGAGCAGTACTTC
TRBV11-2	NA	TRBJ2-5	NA	CASSLGPTRIRETQYF	TGTGCCAGCAGCTTGGGGCCGACTAGAATACGGGAGACCCAGTACTTC
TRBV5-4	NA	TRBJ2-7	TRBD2	CASSLVKRLGGSENEQYF	TGTGCCAGCAGCTTGGTAAAGAGGTTAGGCGGGAGTGAGAACGAGCAGTACTTC
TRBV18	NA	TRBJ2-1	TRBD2	CASSPLAGGRPNEQFF	TGTGCCAGCTCACCACTAGCGGGAGGCCGCCCTAATGAGCAGTTCTTC
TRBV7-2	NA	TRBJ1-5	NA	CASSLLALGGAGQPQHF	TGTGCCAGCAGCTTATTGGCCCTTGGGGGGGCTGGACAGCCCCAGCATTTT
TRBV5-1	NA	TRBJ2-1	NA	CASQSEVTSEQFF	TGCGCCAGCCAGTCGGAAGTCACAAGTGAGCAGTTCTTC
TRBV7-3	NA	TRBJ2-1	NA	CASSLTGGNYNEQFF	TGTGCCAGCAGCTTAACAGGGGGGAACTACAATGAGCAGTTCTTC
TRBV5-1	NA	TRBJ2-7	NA	CASSLRVADEQYF	TGCGCCAGCAGCTTACGGGTAGCGGACGAGCAGTACTTC
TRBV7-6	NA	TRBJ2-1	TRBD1	CASSWTGSYNEQFF	TGTGCCAGCAGCTGGACAGGGTCCTACAATGAGCAGTTCTTC
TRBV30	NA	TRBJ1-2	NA	CAWSVGGTDPLWGYTF	TGTGCCTGGAGTGTAGGGGGAACGGACCCCCTCTGGGGCTACACCTTC
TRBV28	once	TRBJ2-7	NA	CASSAWLSYEQYF	TGTGCCAGCAGTGCTTGGCTTTCCTACGAGCAGTACTTC
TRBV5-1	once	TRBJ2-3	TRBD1	CASSQRTGEDTQYF	TGCGCCAGCAGCCAGAGGACAGGGGAAGATACGCAGTATTTT
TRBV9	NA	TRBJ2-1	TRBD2	CASSFGLAGGFDNEQFF	TGTGCCAGCAGCTTCGGACTAGCGGGAGGCTTCGACAATGAGCAGTTCTTC
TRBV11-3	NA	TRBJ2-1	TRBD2	CASGRGGNEQFF	TGTGCCAGCGGGCGGGGAGGGAATGAGCAGTTCTTC
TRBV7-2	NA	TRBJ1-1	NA	CASSLNPRGGTEAFF	TGTGCCAGCAGCTTAAACCCAAGGGGTGGCACTGAAGCTTTCTTT
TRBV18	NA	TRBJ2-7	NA	CASSLAYEQYF	TGTGCCAGCTCACTCGCCTACGAGCAGTACTTC
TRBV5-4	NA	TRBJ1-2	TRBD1	CASSRDRTNYGYTF	TGTGCCAGCAGCCGGGACAGGACTAACTATGGCTACACCTTC
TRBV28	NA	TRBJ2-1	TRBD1	CASSDRGYRGRNNEQFF	TGTGCCAGCAGCGACCGCGGATACAGGGGGCGAAACAATGAGCAGTTCTTC
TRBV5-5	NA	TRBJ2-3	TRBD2	CASSDRLAGRTDTQYF	TGTGCCAGCAGCGATCGACTAGCGGGACGCACAGATACGCAGTATTTT